This TCR beta chain was observed in a study of T cell responses to AZD1222 COVID-19 vaccine. General study points: Sampling that yielded the repertoires occurred only after the peak T cell response.

A note on this clone: Antigen unknown.

Using immunoSEQ multiplex PCR, the repertoire was profiled, and TCRdb retains in-frame clones only, with some absent. The table has roughly 200,000 clones, about 90% seen once. The TCR was taken from an adult in good health. Sequenced here: peripheral blood, sampled on day 0 of AZD1222 vaccination.

CDR3 nucleotides: TGTGCCAGCAGCTTAGCGGGGGTAGACTATGGCTACACCTTC. Residues: CASSLAGVDYGYTF. The chain employs TRBV7-9 and TRBJ1-2, with a tentative D call TRBD1 (5 bases). V was pared by 0 bases and J by 3 bases, with 8 bases between. From germline, CDR1 is SEHNR and CDR2 FQNEAQ (reference sequence). The CDR3 sequence is 14 residues long. Complete variable domain (other parts from reference TRBV7-9 and TRBJ1-2): DTGVSQNPRHKITKRGQNVTFRCDPISEHNRLYWYRQTLGQGPEFLTYFQNEAQLEKSRLLSDRFSAERPKGSFSTLEIQRTEQGDSAMYLCASSLAGVDYGYTFGSGTRLTVV.